This TCR beta chain was observed in a study of T cell repertoires in cytomegalovirus infection. The study's findings and limits: Ex vivo responses were dominated by HLA-C-restricted CMV-specific TCR beta clonotypes.

This clonotype has more than one count but fewer than ten. As yet, its antigen is unknown. TCRdb reanalysed the reads using MiXCR and keeps one entry per CDR3 protein. Of fewer than 850,000 distinct CDR3 sequences in the sample, 25% to 30% were seen once. Trimming removed 5 bases from V and 0 bases from J, with 13 bases in between. This CDR3 has 15 amino acids. Germline values: CDR1 MNHEY, CDR2 SVGEGT. The sequence was obtained from a human donor in good health (CMV status not recorded). Some clones in this sample may be carry-over from other donors' samples. The sequenced sample was cultured CD8+ T cells from PBMCs, obtained from culture after CMV antigen stimulation. The V call is TRBV6-2 or TRBV6-3, the J call TRBJ1-1, with D perhaps TRBD1 (6 bases). The CDR3 sequence: CASSTSRGMNTEAFF. In DNA, the CDR3 is TGTGCCAGCAGTACCTCAAGGGGGATGAACACTGAAGCTTTCTTT.